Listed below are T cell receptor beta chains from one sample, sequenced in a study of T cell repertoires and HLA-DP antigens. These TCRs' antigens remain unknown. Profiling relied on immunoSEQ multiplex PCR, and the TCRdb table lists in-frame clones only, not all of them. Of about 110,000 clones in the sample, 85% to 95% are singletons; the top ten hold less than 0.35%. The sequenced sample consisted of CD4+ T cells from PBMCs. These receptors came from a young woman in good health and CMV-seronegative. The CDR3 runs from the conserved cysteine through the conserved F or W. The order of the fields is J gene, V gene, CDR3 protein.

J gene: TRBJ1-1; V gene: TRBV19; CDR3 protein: CATQPSRMNTEAFF
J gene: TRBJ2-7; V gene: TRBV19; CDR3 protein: CASSIVAGFAYEQYF
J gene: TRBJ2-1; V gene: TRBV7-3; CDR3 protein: CASSSGTSRNEQFF
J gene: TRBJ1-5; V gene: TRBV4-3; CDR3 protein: CASSQDGTGAQPQHF
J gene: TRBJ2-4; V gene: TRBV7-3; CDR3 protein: CASSLGDLGNGIQYF
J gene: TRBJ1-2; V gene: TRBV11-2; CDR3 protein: CASSLTGFDNYGYTF
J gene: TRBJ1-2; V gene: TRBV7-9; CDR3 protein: CASSLNYGYTF
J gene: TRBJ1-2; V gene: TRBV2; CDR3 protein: CASSPERAGGYTF
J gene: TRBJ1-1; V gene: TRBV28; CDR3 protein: CASRSQGRRAEAFF
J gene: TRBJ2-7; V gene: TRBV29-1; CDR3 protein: CSVGTVYSYEQYF
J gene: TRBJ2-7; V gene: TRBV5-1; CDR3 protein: CASSLVVGTYEQYF
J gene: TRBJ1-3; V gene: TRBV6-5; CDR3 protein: CASRPTRSGNTIYF
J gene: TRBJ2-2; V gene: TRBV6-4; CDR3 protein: CASSDSWTGNTGELFF
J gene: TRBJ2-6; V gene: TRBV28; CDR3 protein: CASSLSWTGITNSGANVLTF
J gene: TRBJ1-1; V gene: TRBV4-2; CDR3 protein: CASSQDRTSNTEAFF
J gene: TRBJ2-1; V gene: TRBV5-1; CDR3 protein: CASGTNRGTYNEQFF
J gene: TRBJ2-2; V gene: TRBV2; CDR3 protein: CASSWDSSNTGELFF
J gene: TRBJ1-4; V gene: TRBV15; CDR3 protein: CATSREARRVDEKLFF
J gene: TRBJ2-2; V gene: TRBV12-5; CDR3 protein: CASGSLAGLVVTGELFF
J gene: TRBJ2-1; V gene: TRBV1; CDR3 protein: CTSTLGQGAYNEQFF
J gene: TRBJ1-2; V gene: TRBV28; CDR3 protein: CASRPPGTGTYGYTF
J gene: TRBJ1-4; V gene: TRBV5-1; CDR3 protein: CASSEQGRNEKLFF
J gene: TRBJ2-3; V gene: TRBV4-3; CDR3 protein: CASSQGAGTSGTDTQYF
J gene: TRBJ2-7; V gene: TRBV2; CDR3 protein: CASTRDGGLGEQYF
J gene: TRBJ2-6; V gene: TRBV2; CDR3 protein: CASSEVGVPNVLTF
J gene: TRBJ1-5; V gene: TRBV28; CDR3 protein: CASSLGGTKNQPQHF
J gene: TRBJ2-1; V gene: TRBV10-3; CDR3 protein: CATEAEGVAEQFF
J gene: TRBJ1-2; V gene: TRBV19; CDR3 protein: CASSIVGGLQNYGYTF
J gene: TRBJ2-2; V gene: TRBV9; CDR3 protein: CASTGLKPAGELFF
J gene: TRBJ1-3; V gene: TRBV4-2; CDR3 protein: CASTREGNTIYF
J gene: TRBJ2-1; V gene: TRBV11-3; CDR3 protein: CASSLDGPTDEQFF
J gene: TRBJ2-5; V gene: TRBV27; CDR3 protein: CASSMWGTSGELETQYF
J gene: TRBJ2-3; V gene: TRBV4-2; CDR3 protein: CASSQVEGRSGQYF
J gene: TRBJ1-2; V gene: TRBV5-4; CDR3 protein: CASISRDRAYGYTF
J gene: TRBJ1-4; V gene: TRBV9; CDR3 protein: CASSATGPNEKLFF
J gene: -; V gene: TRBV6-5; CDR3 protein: CASSSVIAGGTHEQYF
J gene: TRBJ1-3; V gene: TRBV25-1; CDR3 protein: CASSEPRQAASGNTIYF
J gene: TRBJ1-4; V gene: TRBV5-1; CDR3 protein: CASSTGRTTNEKLFF
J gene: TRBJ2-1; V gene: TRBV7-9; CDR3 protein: CASSLAYLTSGRNEQFF
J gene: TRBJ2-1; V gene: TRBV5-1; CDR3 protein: CASSLEGGYNEQFF
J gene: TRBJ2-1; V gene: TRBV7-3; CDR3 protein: CASSFSGHQGNEQFF
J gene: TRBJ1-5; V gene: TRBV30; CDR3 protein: CAWSVRGDSNQPQHF
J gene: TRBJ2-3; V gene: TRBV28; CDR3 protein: CASSFIGTSVEEYF
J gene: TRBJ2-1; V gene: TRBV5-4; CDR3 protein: CASSFPAGGLNEQFF
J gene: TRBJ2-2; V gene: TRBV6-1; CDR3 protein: CASRQDGTGELFF
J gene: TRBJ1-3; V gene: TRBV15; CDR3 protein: CATSAQGRGSGNTIYF
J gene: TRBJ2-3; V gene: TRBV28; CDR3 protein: CASSTNRGWGTDTQYF
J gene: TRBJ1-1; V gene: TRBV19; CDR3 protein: CASSWKRSVGNTEAFF
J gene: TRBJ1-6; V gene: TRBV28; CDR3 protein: CASSLYRGPLHF
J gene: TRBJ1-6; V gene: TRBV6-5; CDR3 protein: CASSHLTGSNSPLHF
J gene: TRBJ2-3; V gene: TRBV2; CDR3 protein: CASTPRGLASDTQYF
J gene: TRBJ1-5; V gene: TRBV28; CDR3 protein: CASSLDRGRGQPQHF
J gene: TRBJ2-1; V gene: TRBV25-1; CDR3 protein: CASSHGVGQFF
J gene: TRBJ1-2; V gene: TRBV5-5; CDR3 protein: CASSLWFAGANYGYTF
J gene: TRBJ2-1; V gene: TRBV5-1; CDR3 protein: CASSLEAGTYNEQFF
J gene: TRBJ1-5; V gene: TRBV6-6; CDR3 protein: CASSFAGKQPQHF
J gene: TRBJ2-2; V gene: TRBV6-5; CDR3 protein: CASSYGVGELFF
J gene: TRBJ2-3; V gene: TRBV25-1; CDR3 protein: CASGGKGRPGLTDTQYF
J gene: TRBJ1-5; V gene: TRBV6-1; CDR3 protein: CASSEGLSNQPQHF
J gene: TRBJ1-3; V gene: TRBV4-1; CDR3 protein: CASSQGGRGVRGNTIYF